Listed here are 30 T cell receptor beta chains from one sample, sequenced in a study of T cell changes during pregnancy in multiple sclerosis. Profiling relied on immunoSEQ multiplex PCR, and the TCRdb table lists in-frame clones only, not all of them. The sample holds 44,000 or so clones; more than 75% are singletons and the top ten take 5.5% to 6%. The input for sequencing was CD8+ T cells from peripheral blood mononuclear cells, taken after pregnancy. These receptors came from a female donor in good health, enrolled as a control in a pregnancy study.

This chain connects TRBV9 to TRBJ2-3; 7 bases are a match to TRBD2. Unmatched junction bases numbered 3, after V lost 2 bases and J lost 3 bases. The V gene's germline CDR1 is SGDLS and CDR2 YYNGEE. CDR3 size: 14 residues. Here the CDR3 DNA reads TGTGCCAGCAGCGTCTCCGGGGGGACAGATACGCAGTATTTT. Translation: CASSVSGGTDTQYF.

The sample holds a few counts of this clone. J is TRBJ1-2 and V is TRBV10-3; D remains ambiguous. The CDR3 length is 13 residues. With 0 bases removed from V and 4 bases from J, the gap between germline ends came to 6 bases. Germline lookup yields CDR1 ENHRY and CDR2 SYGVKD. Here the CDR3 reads CAISESVVYGYTF. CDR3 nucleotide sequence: TGTGCCATCAGTGAGTCGGTAGTCTATGGCTACACCTTC.

The CDR3 DNA reads as TGCAGTGCTAGTGGCGGGGGCGAGCAGTACTTC. The encoded protein is CSASGGGEQYF. The chain has TRBV20-1 and TRBJ2-7; TRBD2 agrees at 7 bases. V shed 3 bases, J shed 6 bases, and the junction held 2 bases outside the gene matches. The germline CDR1 and CDR2 sequences are DFQATT and SNEGSKA (reference sequence). The CDR3 has 11 residues.

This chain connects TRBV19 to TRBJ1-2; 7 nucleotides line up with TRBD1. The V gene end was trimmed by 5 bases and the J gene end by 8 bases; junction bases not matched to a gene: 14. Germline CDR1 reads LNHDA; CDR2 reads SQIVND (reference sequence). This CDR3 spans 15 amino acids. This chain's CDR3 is CASSGRQGVIEGYTF. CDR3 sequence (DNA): TGTGCCAGTAGTGGACGACAGGGAGTTATTGAGGGCTACACCTTC. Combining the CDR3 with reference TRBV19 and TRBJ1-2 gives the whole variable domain DGGITQSPKYLFRKEGQNVTLSCEQNLNHDAMYWYRQDPGQGLRLIYYSQIVNDFQKGDIAEGYSVSREKKESFPLTVTSAQKNPTAFYLCASSGRQGVIEGYTFGSGTRLTVV.

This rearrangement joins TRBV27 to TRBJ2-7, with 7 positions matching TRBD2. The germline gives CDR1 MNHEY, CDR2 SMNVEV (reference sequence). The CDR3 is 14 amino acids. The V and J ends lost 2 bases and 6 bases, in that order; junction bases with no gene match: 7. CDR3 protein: CASSLGGGFGEQYF. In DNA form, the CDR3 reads TGTGCCAGCAGTTTAGGGGGGGGGTTTGGCGAGCAGTACTTC.

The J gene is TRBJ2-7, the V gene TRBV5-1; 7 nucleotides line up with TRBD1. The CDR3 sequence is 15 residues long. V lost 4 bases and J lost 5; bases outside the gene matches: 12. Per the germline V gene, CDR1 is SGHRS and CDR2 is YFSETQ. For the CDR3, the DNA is TGCGCCAGCAGCCCCTATAGACAGGGTCGCGACGAGCAGTACTTC. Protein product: CASSPYRQGRDEQYF.

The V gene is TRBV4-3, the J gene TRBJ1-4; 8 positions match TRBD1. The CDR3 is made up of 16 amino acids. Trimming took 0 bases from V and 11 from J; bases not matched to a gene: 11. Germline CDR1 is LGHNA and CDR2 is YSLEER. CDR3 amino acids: CASSQDGQGPKDKLFF. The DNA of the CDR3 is TGCGCCAGCAGCCAAGACGGACAGGGACCGAAAGATAAACTGTTTTTT.

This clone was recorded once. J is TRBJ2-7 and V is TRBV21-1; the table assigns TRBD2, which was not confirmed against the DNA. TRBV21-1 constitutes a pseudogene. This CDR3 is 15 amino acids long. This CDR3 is CASSTERALSYEQYF. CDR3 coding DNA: TGTGCCAGCAGTACCGAGCGGGCGCTCTCCTACGAGCAGTACTTC.

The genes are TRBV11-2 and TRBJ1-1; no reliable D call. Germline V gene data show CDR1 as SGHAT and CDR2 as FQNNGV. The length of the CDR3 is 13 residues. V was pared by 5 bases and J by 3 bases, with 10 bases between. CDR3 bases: TGTGCCAGCAGCCCCGGAGTCGACACTGAAGCTTTCTTT. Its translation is CASSPGVDTEAFF.

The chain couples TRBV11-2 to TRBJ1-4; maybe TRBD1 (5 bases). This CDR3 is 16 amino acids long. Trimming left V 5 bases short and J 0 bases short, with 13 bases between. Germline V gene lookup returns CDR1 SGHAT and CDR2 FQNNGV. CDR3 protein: CASSDDGGSTNEKLFF. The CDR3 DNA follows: TGTGCCAGCAGCGATGACGGGGGTTCAACTAATGAAAAACTGTTTTTT. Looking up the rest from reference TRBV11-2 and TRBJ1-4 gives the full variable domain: EAGVAQSPRYKIIEKRQSVAFWCNPISGHATLYWYQQILGQGPKLLIQFQNNGVVDDSQLPKDRFSAERLKGVDSTLKIQPAKLEDSAVYLCASSDDGGSTNEKLFFGSGTQLSVL.

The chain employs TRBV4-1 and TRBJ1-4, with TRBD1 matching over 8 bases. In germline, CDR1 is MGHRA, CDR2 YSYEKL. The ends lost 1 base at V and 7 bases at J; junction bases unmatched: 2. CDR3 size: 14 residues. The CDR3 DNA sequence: TGCGCCAGCAGCCAAGGGACAGGGATTGAAAAACTGTTTTTT. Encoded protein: CASSQGTGIEKLFF.

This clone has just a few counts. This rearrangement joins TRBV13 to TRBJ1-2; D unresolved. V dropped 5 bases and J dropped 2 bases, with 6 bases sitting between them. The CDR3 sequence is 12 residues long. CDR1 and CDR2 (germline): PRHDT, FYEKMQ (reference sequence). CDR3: CASSDTNYGYTF. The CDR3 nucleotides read TGTGCCAGCAGCGATACAAACTATGGCTACACCTTC.

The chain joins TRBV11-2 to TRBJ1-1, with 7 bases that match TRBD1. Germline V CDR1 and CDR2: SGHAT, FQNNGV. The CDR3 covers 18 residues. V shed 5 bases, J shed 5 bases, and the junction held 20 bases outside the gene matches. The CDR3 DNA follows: TGTGCCAGCAGCGCGGGCAACCTTTCCGGGACAGCTGGAACTGAAGCTTTCTTT. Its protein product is CASSAGNLSGTAGTEAFF.

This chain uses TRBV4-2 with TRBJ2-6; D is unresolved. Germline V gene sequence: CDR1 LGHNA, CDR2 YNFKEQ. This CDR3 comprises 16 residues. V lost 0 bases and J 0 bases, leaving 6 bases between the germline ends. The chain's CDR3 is CASSQDGSSGANVLTF. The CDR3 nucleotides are TGTGCCAGCAGCCAAGATGGCAGCTCTGGGGCCAACGTCCTGACTTTC.

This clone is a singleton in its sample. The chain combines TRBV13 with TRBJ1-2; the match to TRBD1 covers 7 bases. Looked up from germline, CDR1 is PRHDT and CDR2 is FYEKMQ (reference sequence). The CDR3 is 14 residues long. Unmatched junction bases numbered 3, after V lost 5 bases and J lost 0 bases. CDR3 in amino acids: CASSGTATNYGYTF. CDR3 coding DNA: TGTGCCAGCAGCGGGACAGCTACTAACTATGGCTACACCTTC.

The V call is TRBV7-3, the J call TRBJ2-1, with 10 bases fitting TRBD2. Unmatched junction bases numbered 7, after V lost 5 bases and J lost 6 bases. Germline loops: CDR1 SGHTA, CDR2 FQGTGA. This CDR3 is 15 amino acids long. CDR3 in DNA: TGTGCCAGCAGCCTCAGCGGGGGGGCGCTCAATGAGCAGTTCTTC. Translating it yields CASSLSGGALNEQFF. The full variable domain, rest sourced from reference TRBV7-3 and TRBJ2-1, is GAGVSQTPSNKVTEKGKYVELRCDPISGHTALYWYRQSLGQGPEFLIYFQGTGAADDSGLPNDRFFAVRPEGSVSTLKIQRTERGDSAVYLCASSLSGGALNEQFFGPGTRLTVL.

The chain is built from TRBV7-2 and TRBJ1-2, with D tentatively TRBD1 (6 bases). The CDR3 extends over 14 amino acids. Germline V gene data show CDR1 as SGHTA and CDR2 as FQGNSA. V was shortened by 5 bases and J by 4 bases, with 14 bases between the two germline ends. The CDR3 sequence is CASSPTTGAYGYTF. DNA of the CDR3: TGTGCCAGCAGCCCTACGACAGGCGCCTATGGCTACACCTTC.

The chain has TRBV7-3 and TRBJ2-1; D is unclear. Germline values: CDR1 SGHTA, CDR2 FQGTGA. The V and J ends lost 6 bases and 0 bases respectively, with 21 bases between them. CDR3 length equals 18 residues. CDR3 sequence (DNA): TGTGCCAGCAGTTTAGATCCCCCAATCCGCGGCTCCTACAATGAGCAGTTCTTC. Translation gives CASSLDPPIRGSYNEQFF.

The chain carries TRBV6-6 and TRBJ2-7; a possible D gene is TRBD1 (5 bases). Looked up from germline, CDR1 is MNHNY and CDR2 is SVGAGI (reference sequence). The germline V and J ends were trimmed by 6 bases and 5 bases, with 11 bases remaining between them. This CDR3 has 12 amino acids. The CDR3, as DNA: TGTGCCAGCAGAGATTCAGGGCACGAGCAGTACTTC. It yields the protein CASRDSGHEQYF.

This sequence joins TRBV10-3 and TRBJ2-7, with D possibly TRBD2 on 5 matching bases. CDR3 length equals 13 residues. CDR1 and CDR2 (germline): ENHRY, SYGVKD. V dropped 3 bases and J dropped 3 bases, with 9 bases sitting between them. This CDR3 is CAISEVGDYEQYF. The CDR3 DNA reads TGTGCCATCAGTGAAGTGGGAGACTACGAGCAGTACTTC.

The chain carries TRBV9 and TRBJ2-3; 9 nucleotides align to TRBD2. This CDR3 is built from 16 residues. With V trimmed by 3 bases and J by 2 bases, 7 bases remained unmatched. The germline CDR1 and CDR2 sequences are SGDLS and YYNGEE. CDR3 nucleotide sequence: TGTGCCAGCAGCGACGGCGGACTAGCGCCCACAGATACGCAGTATTTT. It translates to CASSDGGLAPTDTQYF.

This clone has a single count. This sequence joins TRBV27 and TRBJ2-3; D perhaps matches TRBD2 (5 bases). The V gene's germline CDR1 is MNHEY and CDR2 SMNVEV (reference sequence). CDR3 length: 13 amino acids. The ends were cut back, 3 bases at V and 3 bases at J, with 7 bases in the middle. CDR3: CASSLRRTDTQYF. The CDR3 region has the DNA TGTGCCAGCAGTTTGAGGAGGACAGATACGCAGTATTTT.

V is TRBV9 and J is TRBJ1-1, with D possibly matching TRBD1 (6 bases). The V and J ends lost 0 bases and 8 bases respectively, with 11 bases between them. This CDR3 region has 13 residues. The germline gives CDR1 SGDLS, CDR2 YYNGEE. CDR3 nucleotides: TGTGCCAGCAGCGTAGATGGACAGCGCGAAGCTTTCTTT. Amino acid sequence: CASSVDGQREAFF.

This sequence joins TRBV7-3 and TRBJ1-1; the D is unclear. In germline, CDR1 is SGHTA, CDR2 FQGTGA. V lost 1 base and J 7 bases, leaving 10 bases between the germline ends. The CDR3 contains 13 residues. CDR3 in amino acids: CASSLRGPGEAFF. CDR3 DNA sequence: TGTGCCAGCAGCTTAAGAGGGCCCGGTGAAGCTTTCTTT.

The CDR3 nucleotides are TGCAGGGCGGAGTCCTATGGCTACACCTTC. This sequence encodes CRAESYGYTF. The chain uses TRBV20-1 and TRBJ1-2; D not resolved. This CDR3 contains 10 residues. Germline CDR1 reads DFQATT; CDR2 reads SNEGSKA (reference sequence).

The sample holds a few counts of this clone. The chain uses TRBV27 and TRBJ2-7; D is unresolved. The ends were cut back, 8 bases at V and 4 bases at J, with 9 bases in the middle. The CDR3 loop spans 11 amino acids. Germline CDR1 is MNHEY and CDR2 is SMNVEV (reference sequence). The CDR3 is CASGLPYEQYF. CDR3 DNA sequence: TGTGCCAGCGGCCTTCCGTACGAGCAGTACTTC.

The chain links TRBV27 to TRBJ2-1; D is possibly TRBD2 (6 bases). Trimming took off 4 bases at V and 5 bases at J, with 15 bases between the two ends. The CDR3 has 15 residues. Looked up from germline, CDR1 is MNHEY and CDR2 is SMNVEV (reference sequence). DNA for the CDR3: TGTGCCAGCAGTTCTCTTTGGGGGGTAAACAATGAGCAGTTCTTC. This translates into CASSSLWGVNNEQFF.

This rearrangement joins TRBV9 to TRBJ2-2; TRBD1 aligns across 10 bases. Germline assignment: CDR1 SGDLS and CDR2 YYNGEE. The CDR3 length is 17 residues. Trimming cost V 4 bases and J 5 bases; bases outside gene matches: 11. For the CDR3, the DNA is TGTGCCAGCAGCCAGGGCGGTCCGGGACAGGGGACCGGGGAGCTGTTTTTT. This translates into CASSQGGPGQGTGELFF. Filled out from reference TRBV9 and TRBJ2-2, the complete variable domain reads DSGVTQTPKHLITATGQRVTLRCSPRSGDLSVYWYQQSLDQGLQFLIQYYNGEERAKGNILERFSAQQFPDLHSELNLSSLELGDSALYFCASSQGGPGQGTGELFFGEGSRLTVL.

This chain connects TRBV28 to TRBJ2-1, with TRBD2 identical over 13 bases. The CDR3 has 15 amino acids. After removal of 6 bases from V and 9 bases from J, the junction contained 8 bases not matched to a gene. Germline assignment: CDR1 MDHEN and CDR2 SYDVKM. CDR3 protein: CASRHTSGGASEQFF. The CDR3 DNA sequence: TGTGCCAGCAGACATACTAGCGGGGGGGCGAGTGAGCAGTTCTTC.

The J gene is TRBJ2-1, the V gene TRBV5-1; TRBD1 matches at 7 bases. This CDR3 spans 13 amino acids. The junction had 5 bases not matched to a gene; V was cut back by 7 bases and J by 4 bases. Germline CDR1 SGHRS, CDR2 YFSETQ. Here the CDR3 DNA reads TGCGCCAGCTTAGGGGGCGGGTACAATGAGCAGTTCTTC. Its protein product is CASLGGGYNEQFF.